What follows describes a single TCR beta chain. Original analysis: Reference gene primer amplification gave estimated nucleated cell counts. Profiling relied on immunoSEQ multiplex PCR, and the TCRdb table lists in-frame clones only, not all of them. From that table come the V and J calls and clone size; the DNA was used to work out D and trimming. The sample lists roughly 160,000 clones; over 70% were seen once. The CDR3 has 15 amino acids. The V end lost 4 bases, the J end lost 3 bases, and 15 bases lay between the germline ends. Germline loops: CDR1 LGHNA, CDR2 YNFKEQ. The sample originates from a study of blood T cell repertoires in COVID-19.

This sequence joins TRBV4-2 and TRBJ1-1; tentative D call: TRBD1 (5 bases). The sample comprised peripheral blood. The clonotype was recovered from a woman aged 70-85 years who had recovered from COVID-19. This CDR3 is CASSPRDGGDTEAFF. DNA of the CDR3: TGTGCCAGCAGCCCCCGGGACGGAGGGGACACTGAAGCTTTCTTT.